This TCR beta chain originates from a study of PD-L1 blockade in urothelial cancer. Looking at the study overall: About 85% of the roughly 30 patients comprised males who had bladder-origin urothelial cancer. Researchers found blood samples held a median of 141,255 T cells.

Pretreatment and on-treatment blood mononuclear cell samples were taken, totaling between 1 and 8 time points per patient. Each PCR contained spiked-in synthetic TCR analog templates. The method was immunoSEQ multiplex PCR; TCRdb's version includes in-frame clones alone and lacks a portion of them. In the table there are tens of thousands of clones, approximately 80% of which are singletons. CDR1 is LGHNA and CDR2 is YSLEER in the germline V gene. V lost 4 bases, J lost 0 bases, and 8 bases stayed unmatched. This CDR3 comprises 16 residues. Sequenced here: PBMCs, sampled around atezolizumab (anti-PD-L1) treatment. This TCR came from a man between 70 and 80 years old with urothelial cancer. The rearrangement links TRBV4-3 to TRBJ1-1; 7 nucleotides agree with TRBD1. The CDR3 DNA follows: TGCGCCAGCAGCCCACGGACAGGCGCCATGAACACTGAAGCTTTCTTT. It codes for CASSPRTGAMNTEAFF.